This T cell receptor (beta chain) was identified in a study of beta chain features in type 1 diabetes (dated by TCRdb to 2017 to 2018). Regarding the study in general: Mean age, gender distribution, total cell number and subset yield did not differ between patients and healthy donors. A total of just under 110,000,000 sorted cells were examined across all samples, and RNA yield correlated strongly with the number of cells per subset. The study compared TCRB repertoires of sorted circulating CD4+ T cell subsets between recently diagnosed type 1 diabetes patients and matched healthy donors. Whereas all 28 donors provided naive and central memory subsets, regulatory and stem cell-like memory subsets were isolated from just 8 patients and roughly 8 healthy donors.

Paper-wide results and their limitations: Shorter templates might be favored by PCR, yet because patient and control samples were amplified and corrected together, any such skew would affect both groups equally. Patients with type 1 diabetes made fewer insertions and deleted more nucleotides at VDJ recombination sites, implying thymic rearrangement abnormalities. Naive, central memory and regulatory TCRB repertoires appeared more similar among patients than among healthy donors. HLA sub-analyses involved small numbers of individuals, so any influence of HLA type on TCRB rearrangement remained unresolved. Because cDNA was sequenced instead of genomic DNA, activated cells with high expression could be over-represented, although the groups did not differ in activation or CD3 levels. In all four CD4+ subsets, TCRB CDR3 length was moderately but significantly shorter in type 1 diabetes patients.

The High Capacity cDNA Reverse Transcription Kit was used to reverse transcribe all of the isolated RNA, meaning that expressed TCRB transcripts were what got sequenced. Naive, central memory and regulatory T cell samples underwent deep immunoSEQ sequencing, averaging around 3.7 million total reads per sample. Sorted cells were lysed in RLT buffer, and RNA was extracted using DNase-treated RNeasy Micro or Mini kits according to cell number. To prevent cross-contamination, every cell subset was processed on its own, while patient and healthy donor samples were processed together. TCRB sequences were amplified from cDNA with the immunoSEQ multiplex PCR, producing 87-bp fragments spanning the CDR3 region. The amplicons were sequenced using the Illumina HiSeq platform. The source study handled its data this way. PCR bias was corrected computationally using synthetic template baselines, and reads within Hamming distance 2 were collapsed, with unmergeable singletons discarded. Reads were aligned against IMGT so that V, D and J genes, CDR3 length and insertions or deletions at six rearrangement sites could be assigned. Within each subset, clonotype counts were normalized to sorted cell number, after which true diversity and Gini coefficients were computed with the tcR R package. The overlap coefficient, calculated on TCRB nucleotide sequences, was used to measure repertoire sharing. TCRdb's version of the immuneACCESS table is confined to in-frame rearrangements and falls short of the full clone set. An unresolved V gene accounts for under half of the shortfall where checked; the remainder is of unknown origin. The DNA gave D and trimming, while V, J and clone size come from that table. The sample profile shows about 290,000 clones; around 7.3% of them were found once. The ten largest clonotypes hold roughly 1% of the sample.

A few counts support this clone. Its antigen is not yet known. Per-nucleotide qualities are absent, and no much larger clonotype sits a single base away. CDR1 and CDR2, looked up from the germline V gene (reference sequence), are MNHNY and SVGAGI. V trim: 4 bases; J trim: 7 bases; unmatched bases: 6. The CDR3 sequence holds 15 residues, the cysteine and phenylalanine included. Only the CDR3 DNA is retained, 45 bases long and in frame from the first base. A single peripheral blood draw of approximately 100 mL on average was collected from each donor into heparinised tubes. Naive, central memory, regulatory and stem cell-like memory CD4+ T cells were sorted on a BD FACSAria II using a panel including CD45RO, CCR7, CD25, CD127, CD95 and CD27. Purity was above 98% for every sorted population. Right away, PBMCs were isolated by Lymphoprep density gradient centrifugation and were stained directly, with no culture step. So that batch effects would be minimized, each experiment stained and sorted samples in pairs, pairing one healthy donor with one patient.

Input material: central memory CD4+ T cells from blood. The sequence was obtained from a woman aged 18-29 years in good health. The rearrangement joined TRBV6-6 to TRBJ2-2, and 10 junction bases match TRBD2. This receptor carries the CDR3 CASSFASGSLGELFF. DNA sequence: TGTGCCAGCAGTTTCGCTAGCGGGAGCCTCGGGGAGCTGTTTTTT.